This TCR beta chain stems from a study of memory CD4+ T cells and cytomegalovirus serostatus. The wider study: Donors were healthy Belgian adults, some 10 CMV seropositive and fewer than 30 seronegative.

Single viable CD3+CD4+CD8-CD45RO+ cells were sorted as the memory CD4+ T cells. The length of the CDR3 is 12 residues. The V gene lost 5 bases and the J gene lost 4 bases, with 9 bases spanning the gap. Looked up from germline, CDR1 is SNHLY and CDR2 is FYNNEI. Sequenced by immunoSEQ multiplex PCR; TCRdb stores in-frame clones only, minus some. The sample has 45,000 to 60,000 clones; 75% to 85% are singletons. The sequence was collected from an adult in good health and CMV-seronegative. This sequence joins TRBV2 and TRBJ2-7; weak D call: TRBD2 (5 bases). The sample consisted of memory CD4+ T cells from blood. This CDR3 reads CASSYEGYEQYF. CDR3 nucleotides: TGTGCCAGCAGTTACGAGGGTTACGAGCAGTACTTC.